This T cell receptor beta chain was sequenced during a study of shared clonotypes between healthy human individuals. Between the trimmed V and J ends, which lost 4 bases and 3 bases, there was a span of 17 bases. Germline V gene sequence: CDR1 SGHTA, CDR2 FQGNSA. This CDR3 comprises 16 residues. Sequencing used immunoSEQ multiplex PCR; TCRdb keeps in-frame clones, though not all of them. This sample has about 610,000 clones, with 97% found just once. The chain recombines TRBV7-2 with TRBJ2-3; D is perhaps TRBD2 (6 bases). The sequenced material came from naive CD4+ T cells sorted from blood. Subset meaning: CD45RA+ positively selected. The TCR sequence derives from a woman in her 30s in good health. This CDR3 reads CASSWRMLEGTDTQYF. The CDR3 coding sequence is TGTGCCAGCAGCTGGCGCATGTTGGAGGGGACAGATACGCAGTATTTT.